Below, 3 T cell receptor beta chains from the same sample are listed, as sequenced in a study of shared clonotypes between healthy human individuals. The assay was immunoSEQ multiplex PCR, and TCRdb's table has in-frame clones only and misses some. Of over a million clones detected, approximately 80% appear once; the ten largest clones hold approximately 0.5%. The sample consisted of memory CD4+ T cells from PBMCs. Documented subset: CD45RA-negative fraction. These receptors all come from a man aged 18 to 29 in good health. Some clones in this sample may be carry-over from other donors' samples.

The genes are TRBV6-1 and TRBJ1-1, with unresolved D. Germline V gene lookup returns CDR1 MNHNS and CDR2 SASEGT. There are 18 residues in the CDR3. Trimming pared 2 bases from V and 4 bases from J, leaving 23 bases between. This chain's CDR3 is CASSEFQVYVEPSTEAFF. DNA of the CDR3: TGTGCCAGCAGTGAATTCCAAGTTTACGTGGAGCCGAGCACTGAAGCTTTCTTT.

V usage is TRBV7-9 and J usage is TRBJ2-3; 7 bases are a match to TRBD2. Germline lookup yields CDR1 SEHNR and CDR2 FQNEAQ (reference sequence). The CDR3 runs 15 residues. The junction had 5 bases not matched to a gene; V was cut back by 3 bases and J by 2 bases. The CDR3 DNA sequence: TGTGCCAGCAGCTTCGGGGCGGGAGACACAGATACGCAGTATTTT. Protein product: CASSFGAGDTDTQYF. The whole variable domain, remainder taken from reference TRBV7-9 and TRBJ2-3, is DTGVSQNPRHKITKRGQNVTFRCDPISEHNRLYWYRQTLGQGPEFLTYFQNEAQLEKSRLLSDRFSAERPKGSFSTLEIQRTEQGDSAMYLCASSFGAGDTDTQYFGPGTRLTVL.

This clone was counted a single time. This chain connects TRBV5-1 to TRBJ2-3; 7 nucleotides match TRBD2. V was pared by 1 base and J by 8 bases, with 7 bases of the junction left unmatched. CDR1 and CDR2 from the germline V gene are SGHRS and YFSETQ. The CDR3 spans 14 residues. DNA of the CDR3: TGCGCCAGCAGCTTGTGTGCGGGAGACCCTACGCAGTATTTT. Translation: CASSLCAGDPTQYF.